This passage covers 32 T cell receptor beta chains from one sample sequenced in a study of blood T cell repertoires in COVID-19. Assay used: immunoSEQ multiplex PCR; TCRdb lists only in-frame clones, some missing. The sample has tens of thousands of clones; about 81% are singletons. Sequences were obtained from peripheral blood. The receptors originated from a human donor in a cohort sampled during active COVID-19.

The chain recombines TRBV2 with TRBJ2-7; 10 nucleotides line up with TRBD1. CDR3 length: 14 amino acids. Germline V gene sequence: CDR1 SNHLY, CDR2 FYNNEI. The ends lost 6 bases at V and 7 bases at J; junction bases unmatched: 9. CDR3 amino acids: CASSRDRGYWEQYF. The CDR3 bases are TGTGCCAGCAGCCGGGACAGGGGTTATTGGGAGCAGTACTTC.

The chain carries TRBV9 and TRBJ1-2, with TRBD1 matching 7 bases. This CDR3 contains 14 residues. Germline CDR1 reads SGDLS; CDR2 reads YYNGEE. The trim removed 8 bases at V and 2 bases at J, leaving 9 bases unmatched. This CDR3 is CASTRGTQNYGYTF. The CDR3 nucleotides read TGTGCCAGTACCAGGGGGACACAAAACTATGGCTACACCTTC.

This chain joins TRBV6-5 and TRBJ1-2; D ambiguous. Per germline, CDR1 MNHEY and CDR2 SVGAGI. Trimming took off 5 bases at V and 1 base at J, with 8 bases between the two ends. The CDR3 consists of 13 residues. This CDR3 reads CASSKGDNYGYTF. CDR3 sequence (DNA): TGTGCCAGCAGTAAGGGAGATAACTATGGCTACACCTTC.

This chain joins TRBV12-5 and TRBJ2-3; 10 bases map to TRBD2. Trimming removed 4 bases from V and 5 bases from J; junction bases left unmatched: 3. This CDR3 has 14 residues. Germline V gene data show CDR1 as LGHNT and CDR2 as FRNRAP. The CDR3 DNA follows: TGTGCTAGTGGTTCCGGGACTAGCGAAGATACGCAGTATTTT. It codes for CASGSGTSEDTQYF.

This chain uses TRBV7-9 with TRBJ1-6; no clear D gene. CDR3 length: 14 amino acids. The germline CDR1 and CDR2 sequences are SEHNR and FQNEAQ (reference sequence). The V and J ends lost 3 bases and 4 bases respectively, with 7 bases between them. This CDR3 reads CASSLEQYNSPLHF. In DNA, the CDR3 is TGTGCCAGCAGCTTGGAACAGTATAATTCACCCCTCCACTTT.

The rearrangement links TRBV5-6 to TRBJ2-7; TRBD2 is a possible D gene (6 bases). The V gene's germline CDR1 is SGHDT and CDR2 YYEEEE. This CDR3 is 16 amino acids long. V was trimmed by 0 bases and J by 0 bases, leaving 13 bases between them. In DNA, the CDR3 is TGTGCCAGCAGCTTGGGGCTAGCGACTCTCTCCTACGAGCAGTACTTC. This gives the protein CASSLGLATLSYEQYF.

This chain joins TRBV7-8 and TRBJ2-1; D is undetermined. This CDR3 is 13 amino acids long. V was pared by 2 bases and J by 8 bases, with 10 bases between. CDR1 SGHVS and CDR2 FQNEAQ come from the germline V gene. CDR3 coding DNA: TGTGCCAGCAGCTTATACGGAGATCATGAGCAGTTCTTC. Translated, it gives CASSLYGDHEQFF.

The chain employs TRBV5-1 and TRBJ2-6; 11 nucleotides match TRBD1. Trimming at V came to 6 bases and at J to 0 bases, leaving 2 bases not matched to a gene. The length of the CDR3 is 16 residues. Per the germline V gene, CDR1 is SGHRS and CDR2 is YFSETQ. The CDR3 loop reads CASKGTGGSGANVLTF. CDR3 DNA sequence: TGCGCCAGCAAGGGGACAGGGGGCTCTGGGGCCAACGTCCTGACTTTC.

The rearrangement uses TRBV3-1 (or the pseudogene TRBV3-2) and TRBJ2-4; tentatively, D is TRBD1 (6 bases). Germline V gene sequence: CDR1 LGHDT, CDR2 YNNKEL (reference sequence). V gave up 3 bases and J gave up 3 bases, with 9 bases separating them. The CDR3 extends over 14 amino acids. The DNA of the CDR3 is TGTGCCAGCAGCCACCAGGGGAACAAAAACATTCAGTACTTC. This encodes CASSHQGNKNIQYF.

The chain carries TRBV19 and TRBJ2-3, with a tentative D call TRBD2 (6 bases). This CDR3 spans 14 amino acids. CDR1 and CDR2 (germline): LNHDA, SQIVND (reference sequence). Trimming took off 7 bases at V and 6 bases at J, with 17 bases between the two ends. The CDR3 sequence: CASMGGGPQDTQYF. The DNA for the CDR3 is TGTGCCAGTATGGGGGGAGGCCCCCAGGATACGCAGTATTTT.

The rearrangement links TRBV7-9 to TRBJ1-1; a possible D gene is TRBD1 (5 bases). Per germline, CDR1 SEHNR and CDR2 FQNEAQ (reference sequence). With 7 bases removed from V and 11 bases from J, the gap between germline ends came to 17 bases. The CDR3 sequence is 12 residues long. Written as DNA, the CDR3 is TGTGCCAGCACACAAGGGGCAGAGGAGGCTTTCTTT. Protein sequence: CASTQGAEEAFF. Based on the CDR3 plus reference TRBV7-9 and TRBJ1-1, the full variable domain is DTGVSQNPRHKITKRGQNVTFRCDPISEHNRLYWYRQTLGQGPEFLTYFQNEAQLEKSRLLSDRFSAERPKGSFSTLEIQRTEQGDSAMYLCASTQGAEEAFFGQGTRLTVV.

This chain links TRBV5-1 with TRBJ2-3; D may be TRBD2 (5 bases). The CDR3 spans 14 residues. V was pared by 2 bases and J by 0 bases, with 7 bases between. Germline V gene sequence: CDR1 SGHRS, CDR2 YFSETQ. Here the CDR3 reads CASSLSGSTDTQYF. In DNA, the CDR3 is TGCGCCAGCAGCTTATCGGGAAGCACAGATACGCAGTATTTT.

This chain uses TRBV3-1 (or the pseudogene TRBV3-2) with TRBJ1-6; D unclear. Germline assignment: CDR1 LGHDT and CDR2 YNNKEL (reference sequence). Trimming pared 3 bases from V and 9 bases from J, leaving 6 bases between. CDR3 length equals 12 residues. The CDR3 nucleotides read TGTGCCAGCAGCCACGCGTCTTCACCCCTCCACTTT. Encoded protein: CASSHASSPLHF.

The gene calls are TRBV7-2 and TRBJ2-5; D is perhaps TRBD1 (7 bases). This CDR3 comprises 14 residues. V lost 6 bases and J 7 bases, leaving 18 bases between the germline ends. CDR1 is SGHTA and CDR2 is FQGNSA in the germline V gene. The CDR3 nucleotides are TGTGCCAGCAGATCCTCCGGGCAGGGGGGGACCCAGTACTTC. Its protein product is CASRSSGQGGTQYF.

The chain joins TRBV27 to TRBJ2-2; 10 bases are shared with TRBD1. Germline V gene sequence: CDR1 MNHEY, CDR2 SMNVEV (reference sequence). Trimming at V came to 4 bases and at J to 5 bases, leaving 1 base not matched to a gene. The CDR3 is 14 residues long. The CDR3 nucleotides are TGTGCCAGCAGTTGGGACAGGGGAACCGGGGAGCTGTTTTTT. Its protein is CASSWDRGTGELFF.

This chain links TRBV12-3 or TRBV12-4 with TRBJ2-7, with TRBD1 identical over 7 bases. The CDR3 has 13 residues. With 7 bases clipped from V and 3 bases from J, the junction kept 6 bases outside the gene matches. CDR3 amino acids: CASTPGQYYEQYF. CDR3 nucleotides: TGTGCCAGCACCCCGGGACAGTACTACGAGCAGTACTTC.

For this clone: Other DNA sequences in the same sample also yield this CDR3. This chain links TRBV7-8 with TRBJ2-7; 9 nucleotides align to TRBD2. Trimming cost V 4 bases and J 4 bases; bases outside gene matches: 8. The CDR3 totals 15 residues. The V gene's germline CDR1 is SGHVS and CDR2 FQNEAQ. The CDR3 here is CASSSRRLAGYEQYF. The CDR3 nucleotides are TGTGCCAGCAGCTCCCGGCGGCTAGCGGGGTACGAGCAGTACTTC.

CDR3 sequence reads: CASSSGSYNEQFF. The DNA of the CDR3 is TGTGCCAGCAGCTCCGGGTCCTACAATGAGCAGTTCTTC. The gene calls are TRBV7-3 and TRBJ2-1; unclear D gene. The CDR3 extends over 13 amino acids. CDR1 is SGHTA and CDR2 is FQGTGA in the germline V gene. Trimming pared 4 bases from V and 1 base from J, leaving 5 bases between.

This chain connects TRBV11-2 to TRBJ2-7; D not resolved. V gave up 3 bases and J gave up 3 bases, with 15 bases separating them. Germline loops: CDR1 SGHAT, CDR2 FQNNGV. The length of the CDR3 is 15 residues. The CDR3, as DNA: TGTGCCAGCAGCTTGTCCCCAGGCTCGAGCTACGAGCAGTACTTC. It yields the protein CASSLSPGSSYEQYF.

The chain carries TRBV28 and TRBJ2-2; D may be TRBD1 (5 bases). CDR1 and CDR2 from the germline V gene are MDHEN and SYDVKM. V was cut by 3 bases and J by 3 bases, with 11 bases left in between. The CDR3 totals 15 residues. Written as DNA, the CDR3 is TGTGCCAGCAGTTTGTGGACAACTTACACCGGGGAGCTGTTTTTT. Encoded protein: CASSLWTTYTGELFF.

The chain uses TRBV19 and TRBJ2-3; 9 bases match TRBD2. Germline values: CDR1 LNHDA, CDR2 SQIVND (reference sequence). J gave up 0 bases and V 6 bases, and 16 bases lay outside the gene matches. The CDR3 spans 19 residues. The CDR3 DNA follows: TGTGCCAGTAGCCCCCAAACTAGCGGGCTCTATTTTAGCACAGATACGCAGTATTTT. This encodes CASSPQTSGLYFSTDTQYF.

This clone turned up a few times. The chain uses TRBV20-1 and TRBJ2-3, with D perhaps matching TRBD2 (6 bases). Germline values: CDR1 DFQATT, CDR2 SNEGSKA (reference sequence). The CDR3 has 10 amino acids. V was cut by 7 bases and J by 4 bases, with 6 bases left in between. CDR3 bases: TGCAGTGGGGGGGCAGATACGCAGTATTTT. It encodes CSGGADTQYF.

The V call is TRBV30, the J call TRBJ1-2; no definite D call. CDR3 length: 14 residues. The ends were cut back, 8 bases at V and 0 bases at J, with 16 bases in the middle. From germline, CDR1 is GTSNPN and CDR2 SVGIG (reference sequence). As DNA, the CDR3 is TGTGCCGCCCAGAGACGGGGAGCTAACTATGGCTACACCTTC. Its translation is CAAQRRGANYGYTF.

CDR3 sequence reads: CASSLYTGELFF. The CDR3 DNA follows: TGTGCCAGCAGTTTATACACCGGGGAGCTGTTTTTT. The V gene is TRBV6-2 or TRBV6-3, the J gene TRBJ2-2, with D unresolved. V was shortened by 4 bases and J by 3 bases, with 3 bases between the two germline ends. Germline CDR1 reads MNHEY; CDR2 reads SVGEGT. CDR3 length equals 12 residues.

This sequence joins TRBV21-1 and TRBJ2-7; the table gives TRBD2 as D, unverified against the DNA. TRBV21-1 is a pseudogene segment. The CDR3 is 20 residues long. The CDR3 bases are TGTGCCAGCAGCAAACGGGCCCCAGCGGGAGCCTCCTGGGTGCCGCGGGAGCAGTACTTC. This sequence encodes CASSKRAPAGASWVPREQYF.

V usage is TRBV5-1 and J usage is TRBJ1-2; D is perhaps TRBD1 (5 bases). V was clipped by 4 bases and J by 3 bases, with 10 bases between them. Germline V CDR1 and CDR2: SGHRS, YFSETQ. CDR3 length equals 13 residues. CDR3 sequence (DNA): TGCGCCAGCAGCAAAGGCAGGGACTATGGCTACACCTTC. Amino acids: CASSKGRDYGYTF.

CDR3 protein: CASSSVGRYNEQFF. Written as DNA, the CDR3 is TGTGCCAGCAGTTCTGTTGGCAGGTACAATGAGCAGTTCTTC. This rearrangement joins TRBV27 to TRBJ2-1, with unresolved D. Trimming left V 4 bases short and J 4 bases short, with 11 bases between. From germline, CDR1 is MNHEY and CDR2 SMNVEV (reference sequence). The CDR3 runs 14 residues.

This clone was recorded only once. The J gene is TRBJ1-2, the V gene TRBV7-9; weak D call: TRBD1 (6 bases). Trimming cost V 6 bases and J 3 bases, with 14 bases left between them. This CDR3 spans 14 amino acids. The germline V gene has CDR1 SEHNR and CDR2 FQNEAQ (reference sequence). The CDR3 reads CASRTGSSDYGYTF. The CDR3, as DNA: TGTGCCAGCAGAACAGGGTCGTCGGACTATGGCTACACCTTC.

In this sample, this clone turned up a few times. The J gene is TRBJ1-1, the V gene TRBV27; D remains ambiguous. The CDR3 is 15 residues long. Germline assignment: CDR1 MNHEY and CDR2 SMNVEV (reference sequence). V lost 6 bases and J 1 base, leaving 15 bases between the germline ends. The CDR3 region is CASSPRPTGNTEAFF. The CDR3 DNA follows: TGTGCCAGCAGCCCTCGACCCACGGGGAACACTGAAGCTTTCTTT.

The chain employs TRBV6-1 and TRBJ2-5; 7 bases align to TRBD2. The trim removed 2 bases at V and 7 bases at J, leaving 13 bases unmatched. CDR3 length: 16 amino acids. Germline CDR1 reads MNHNS; CDR2 reads SASEGT. The CDR3 loop is CASSEIGLEGGGTQYF. The CDR3 nucleotides read TGTGCCAGCAGTGAAATAGGACTAGAGGGAGGCGGGACCCAGTACTTC.

The chain uses TRBV9 and TRBJ1-1; possibly TRBD1 for D (6 bases). Germline V gene lookup returns CDR1 SGDLS and CDR2 YYNGEE. V was shortened by 4 bases and J by 5 bases, with 12 bases between the two germline ends. This CDR3 comprises 13 residues. The CDR3 DNA reads TGTGCCAGCAGCTCAGGGGCTCGAACTGAAGCTTTCTTT. It codes for CASSSGARTEAFF.

This chain connects TRBV28 to TRBJ2-3; TRBD2 might be the D (6 bases). Trimming removed 7 bases from V and 0 bases from J, with 20 bases in between. The CDR3 is 17 amino acids. From germline, CDR1 is MDHEN and CDR2 SYDVKM. The CDR3 DNA follows: TGTGCCAGCACCTACCAACACTGGGGGACTAGCACAGATACGCAGTATTTT. It is translated as CASTYQHWGTSTDTQYF.